This T cell receptor beta chain came from a study of cytomegalovirus exposure and HLA in healthy donors. Across the study: The same platform was used for the 90 to 150 validation repertoires and the 600 to 850 first-cohort repertoires, a later analysis reported.

V was clipped by 0 bases and J by 4 bases; unmatched bases: 5. Germline lookup yields CDR1 MNHEY and CDR2 SVGAGI. The CDR3 covers 16 residues. Generated by immunoSEQ multiplex PCR, the TCRdb table keeps only in-frame clones and is missing some. The table has under 300,000 clones, approximately 86% seen once. This sequence was found in a woman in her late teens or twenties in good health and CMV-seronegative. The sequencing input was PBMCs. V usage is TRBV6-5 and J usage is TRBJ1-3, with 8 positions matching TRBD1. CDR3 amino acids: CASSYSNRGSGNTIYF. As DNA, the CDR3 is TGTGCCAGCAGTTACTCTAACAGGGGGTCCGGAAACACCATATATTTT.